The TCR beta chain described here comes from a study of T cell responses to AZD1222 COVID-19 vaccine. This clone was counted a single time. Antigen specificity is unknown. The CDR3 consists of 14 residues. From germline, CDR1 is LNHDA and CDR2 SQIVND (reference sequence). With 8 bases clipped from V and 4 bases from J, the junction kept 3 bases outside the gene matches. General study findings and limits: Spike was spanned by vaccine-associated CD4 TCRs, which were dominant at 160-218 and 743-854. Seropositive status at baseline applied to only six AZD1222 recipients.

TCRdb keeps only in-frame clones here, not all; method: immunoSEQ multiplex PCR. The data show 70,000 to 95,000 clones, with over 75% seen just once and around 20% held by the top ten. Here the sequenced sample was peripheral blood, taken on day 0 of AZD1222 vaccination. V and J are TRBV19 and TRBJ1-5; TRBD1 matches at 12 bases. This clonotype was obtained from an adult in good health. The CDR3 loop reads CASRDRGRNQPQHF. As DNA, the CDR3 is TGTGCCAGTCGGGACAGGGGGCGAAATCAGCCCCAGCATTTT.